This passage covers 3 T cell receptor beta chains from one sample sequenced in a study of T cells in Graves' hyperthyroidism and ophthalmopathy. TCR beta CDR3 regions were amplified from RNA transcripts. The HTBI primer set drove a first-round RT-PCR of the TCR CDR3. TCRdb independently ran MiXCR on the multiplex PCR reads; one entry per CDR3 protein. The sample lists about 410,000 distinct CDR3 sequences, around 13% occurring once. The sequenced sample consisted of blood. These receptors were taken from a young woman with Graves' ophthalmopathy.

The chain has TRBV9 and TRBJ1-1; 10 nucleotides align to TRBD1. The CDR3 covers 18 residues. The germline gives CDR1 SGDLS, CDR2 YYNGEE. J was trimmed by 0 bases and V by 0 bases; bases with no gene match: 8. CDR3: CASSVGRDRGPLNTEAFF. CDR3 sequence (DNA): TGTGCCAGCAGCGTAGGTAGAGACAGGGGGCCCCTGAACACTGAAGCTTTCTTT.

V gene TRBV6-1 combines with J gene TRBJ1-5; D gene unclear. CDR1 and CDR2 (germline): MNHNS, SASEGT. Trimming removed 1 base from V and 1 base from J, with 11 bases in between. The CDR3 runs to 16 residues. CDR3 bases: TGTGCCAGCAGTGAAGGGGTGGGGAGGAGCAATCAGCCCCAGCATTTT. This translates into CASSEGVGRSNQPQHF.

This clonotype was recorded at least ten times. This chain joins TRBV20-1 and TRBJ1-1, with a weak D call TRBD1 (5 bases). V was trimmed by 3 bases and J by 0 bases, leaving 14 bases between them. CDR3 length: 15 residues. Germline-derived CDR1 and CDR2 are DFQATT and SNEGSKA (reference sequence). The CDR3 nucleotides are TGCAGTGCTAGGGAAAAGGGACCGCTGAACACTGAAGCTTTCTTT. Its translation: CSAREKGPLNTEAFF.